The 3 T cell receptor beta chains presented below share a single source sample, sequenced in a study of regulatory T cells in long-lasting Graves disease. As for time point: newly diagnosed GD, antithyroid drugs for less than 3 months. Construction of the TCR library relied on RNA isolated from PBMCs. Library construction for TCR beta used iRepertoire HTBI primers and Arm-PCR of CDR3 regions. Using its own MiXCR run on the multiplex PCR reads, TCRdb lists one record per CDR3 protein. The data hold 400,000 to 650,000 distinct CDR3 sequences, with roughly 16% observed a single time. This sample also belongs to another study, concerning T cells in Graves' hyperthyroidism and ophthalmopathy.

The source was peripheral blood mononuclear cells (PBMCs), collected at new diagnosis, from a patient treated with antithyroid drugs. The receptors stem from a woman aged 35-65 years with Graves disease.

Many counts were recorded for this clonotype. V gene TRBV6-2 or TRBV6-3 combines with J gene TRBJ1-4; a weak D match, TRBD1 (6 bases). The germline V gene has CDR1 MNHEY and CDR2 SVGEGT. CDR3 length: 13 residues. V lost 6 bases and J 4 bases, leaving 9 bases between the germline ends. The CDR3 bases are TGTGCCAGCAGGGGACAAGATAATGAAAAACTGTTTTTT. Its translation is CASRGQDNEKLFF.

This clonotype was counted a few times. The chain links TRBV5-1 to TRBJ2-2; D may be TRBD2 (6 bases). The CDR3 covers 14 residues. Germline assignment: CDR1 SGHRS and CDR2 YFSETQ. Trimming pared 1 base from V and 7 bases from J, leaving 11 bases between. The chain's CDR3 is CASSLTGGDGELFF. In DNA, the CDR3 is TGCGCCAGCAGCTTGACGGGCGGGGACGGGGAGCTGTTTTTT.

This chain connects TRBV4-1 to TRBJ2-6; the D gene is possibly TRBD1 (5 bases). The V gene's germline CDR1 is MGHRA and CDR2 YSYEKL. There are 18 residues in the CDR3. The germline V and J ends were trimmed by 4 bases and 0 bases, with 16 bases remaining between them. The CDR3 DNA is TGCGCCAGCAGCCTCCAGGGTCCCGGCGGCTCTGGGGCCAACGTCCTGACTTTC. It is translated as CASSLQGPGGSGANVLTF.